Each of the 18 T cell receptor beta chains below was sequenced from the same sample in a study of preoperative IRX-2 immunotherapy in early breast cancer. Profiling relied on immunoSEQ multiplex PCR, and the TCRdb table lists in-frame clones only, not all of them. The data show 34,000 or so clones, under 85% seen once. The treatment is: preoperative locoregional IRX-2 cytokine immunotherapy. Specimen: lymph node tissue, collected from a patient treated with IRX-2 immunotherapy. The origin of the receptors is a human donor with breast cancer.

The chain uses TRBV7-5 and TRBJ1-5. TRBV7-5 is termed a pseudogene. The CDR3 consists of 15 residues. The CDR3 here is CASSLVRWGNQPQHF. The CDR3 nucleotides are TGTGCCAGCAGCTTAGTACGGTGGGGCAATCAGCCCCAGCATTTT.

The V and J genes are TRBV11-3 and TRBJ2-3; maybe TRBD2 (6 bases). CDR3 length equals 14 residues. V lost 2 bases, J lost 1 base, and 7 bases lay in between. Germline V gene lookup returns CDR1 SGHNT and CDR2 YENEEA. CDR3 sequence (DNA): TGTGCCAGCAGCTTACAGCGGGGCACAGATACGCAGTATTTT. Translating it yields CASSLQRGTDTQYF.

This clone was observed once. The chain has TRBV7-6 and TRBJ2-2; no clear D gene. Germline CDR1 reads SGHVS; CDR2 reads FNYEAQ. This CDR3 is 14 amino acids long. Trimming shortened V by 1 base and J by 1 base, and 4 bases separated the two germline ends. CDR3 region: CASSLVRNTGELFF. Written as DNA, the CDR3 is TGTGCCAGCAGCTTAGTTCGGAACACCGGGGAGCTGTTTTTT. The entire variable domain, with the rest obtained from reference TRBV7-6 and TRBJ2-2, is as follows: GAGVSQSPRYKVTKRGQDVALRCDPISGHVSLYWYRQALGQGPEFLTYFNYEAQQDKSGLPNDRFSAERPEGSISTLTIQRTEQRDSAMYRCASSLVRNTGELFFGEGSRLTVL.

The chain couples TRBV6-8 to TRBJ2-2; TRBD2 is a possible D gene (6 bases). V was cut by 6 bases and J by 2 bases, with 16 bases left in between. CDR1 and CDR2 (germline): MNHGY, SAAAGT. The CDR3 loop spans 16 amino acids. The DNA for the CDR3 is TGTGCCAGCAGACCAACTAGCTCCCTCAACACCGGGGAGCTGTTTTTT. Translation: CASRPTSSLNTGELFF.

This rearrangement joins TRBV18 to TRBJ2-3; 7 positions agree with TRBD1. V trimming: 8 bases; J trimming: 3 bases; junction bases outside the gene matches: 8. The V gene's germline CDR1 is KGHSH and CDR2 LQKENI. This CDR3 contains 14 residues. CDR3 sequence reads: CASNGQAGTDTQYF. The DNA for the CDR3 is TGTGCCAGCAATGGACAGGCCGGTACAGATACGCAGTATTTT.

This clone occurred a few times. This chain joins TRBV15 and TRBJ1-4; no definite D call. The CDR3 is 14 residues long. CDR1 and CDR2 (germline): LNHNV, YYDKDF (reference sequence). V lost 3 bases and J 5 bases, leaving 10 bases between the germline ends. The CDR3 nucleotides read TGTGCCACCAGCAGGCGGGGAATCAATGAAAAACTGTTTTTT. This sequence encodes CATSRRGINEKLFF.

This clone has only one observation. The rearrangement links TRBV29-1 to TRBJ2-1; 12 bases are a match to TRBD2. J gave up 3 bases and V 5 bases, and 5 bases lay outside the gene matches. Germline V CDR1 and CDR2: SQVTM, ANQGSEA. The CDR3 sequence is 15 residues long. CDR3 protein: CSVPRTSGIYNEQFF. In DNA form, the CDR3 reads TGCAGCGTTCCCCGGACTAGCGGGATCTACAATGAGCAGTTCTTC.

This clone was counted a single time. This chain joins TRBV15 and TRBJ2-6; maybe TRBD2 (6 bases). The CDR3 sequence is 17 residues long. V was cut by 9 bases and J by 3 bases, with 21 bases left in between. From germline, CDR1 is LNHNV and CDR2 YYDKDF (reference sequence). CDR3 residues: CATSRVGGSSGANVLTF. CDR3 coding DNA: TGTGCCACTTCCCGGGTGGGGGGTTCCAGTGGGGCCAACGTCCTGACTTTC. Complete variable domain (other parts from reference TRBV15 and TRBJ2-6): DAMVIQNPRYQVTQFGKPVTLSCSQTLNHNVMYWYQQKSSQAPKLLFHYYDKDFNNEADTPDNFQSRRPNTSFCFLDIRSPGLGDTAMYLCATSRVGGSSGANVLTFGAGSRLTVL.

The rearrangement links TRBV30 to TRBJ1-4, with 8 positions matching TRBD1. V shed 4 bases, J shed 8 bases, and the junction held 0 bases outside the gene matches. The CDR3 is 11 residues long. Per germline, CDR1 GTSNPN and CDR2 SVGIG (reference sequence). CDR3 DNA sequence: TGTGCCTGGACAGGGGGCGAAAAACTGTTTTTT. Translated, it gives CAWTGGEKLFF.

J is TRBJ1-2 and V is TRBV5-1, with TRBD1 as a possible D gene (6 bases). This CDR3 is 14 amino acids long. The germline V and J ends were trimmed by 5 bases and 8 bases, with 19 bases remaining between them. Per germline, CDR1 SGHRS and CDR2 YFSETQ. CDR3 amino acids: CASSMLQGRKGYTF. The CDR3 coding sequence is TGCGCCAGCAGTATGTTACAGGGCAGGAAGGGCTACACCTTC.

A few counts support this clone. This chain joins TRBV19 and TRBJ2-6; 8 nucleotides align to TRBD2. Germline CDR1 is LNHDA and CDR2 is SQIVND (reference sequence). The CDR3 contains 17 residues. V dropped 4 bases and J dropped 6; count of bases not matched to a gene: 11. CDR3 region: CASSRRGAGALANVLTF. CDR3 coding DNA: TGTGCCAGTAGTAGGAGGGGAGCGGGAGCGCTGGCCAACGTCCTGACTTTC.

This chain connects TRBV6-7 to TRBJ2-2; the D is unclear. TRBV6-7 is an ORF, with its function uncertain. The CDR3 has 11 residues. V lost 2 bases to trimming and J lost 6 bases, with 1 base between them. The CDR3 loop is CASSYAGELFF. For the CDR3, the DNA is TGTGCCAGCAGTTACGCCGGGGAGCTGTTTTTT.

The V call is TRBV5-1, the J call TRBJ1-1; D may be TRBD1 (5 bases). The germline V and J ends were trimmed by 4 bases and 4 bases, with 17 bases remaining between them. This CDR3 region has 15 residues. The germline V gene encodes CDR1 SGHRS and CDR2 YFSETQ. Written as DNA, the CDR3 is TGCGCCAGCAGCACCTCATCCGGGGCCGGCACTGAAGCTTTCTTT. It codes for CASSTSSGAGTEAFF.

This chain joins TRBV14 and TRBJ1-5; the D gene is possibly TRBD1 (5 bases). Germline CDR1 reads SGHDN; CDR2 reads FVKESK. The CDR3 extends over 15 amino acids. V gave up 5 bases and J gave up 4 bases, with 15 bases separating them. CDR3 sequence (DNA): TGTGCCAGCAGCTTAATGGGGACCCCAAATCAGCCCCAGCATTTT. Its translation is CASSLMGTPNQPQHF.

The rearrangement links TRBV6-7 to TRBJ2-5, with 10 bases that match TRBD2. TRBV6-7 is designated an ORF whose function remains uncertain. Trimming removed 6 bases from V and 5 bases from J; junction bases left unmatched: 9. The length of the CDR3 is 15 residues. The CDR3 DNA follows: TGTGCCAGCAGAGAGCGGGAGGGCCGGTGGGAGACCCAGTACTTC. Amino acids: CASREREGRWETQYF.

CDR3 bases: TGTGCCAGCAGTTCCCTGTGGGGGGGCACCATGAACACTGAAGCTTTCTTT. This encodes CASSSLWGGTMNTEAFF. This rearrangement joins TRBV28 to TRBJ1-1, with D possibly matching TRBD1 (6 bases). Germline lookup yields CDR1 MDHEN and CDR2 SYDVKM. Deletions cut 4 bases from V and 0 bases from J, with 18 bases between. This CDR3 spans 17 amino acids.

For this clone: The junction departs from the called germline gene at one end, perhaps through a read error. The chain links TRBV15 to TRBJ1-2; TRBD1 is a possible D gene (5 bases). From germline, CDR1 is LNHNV and CDR2 YYDKDF (reference sequence). The CDR3 contains 14 residues. CDR3 in amino acids: CASSLARGTYGYTF. The CDR3 DNA is TGTGCCAGCAGCTTAGCTAGGGGAACCTATGGCTACACCTTC.

The chain combines TRBV10-2 with TRBJ1-5; weak D call: TRBD1 (6 bases). Trimming cost V 7 bases and J 5 bases, with 15 bases left between them. CDR1 and CDR2 (germline): WSHSY, SAAADI. The CDR3 spans 14 residues. CDR3 in amino acids: CASMEGGRHQPQHF. DNA for the CDR3: TGCGCCAGCATGGAGGGGGGGCGGCATCAGCCCCAGCATTTT.